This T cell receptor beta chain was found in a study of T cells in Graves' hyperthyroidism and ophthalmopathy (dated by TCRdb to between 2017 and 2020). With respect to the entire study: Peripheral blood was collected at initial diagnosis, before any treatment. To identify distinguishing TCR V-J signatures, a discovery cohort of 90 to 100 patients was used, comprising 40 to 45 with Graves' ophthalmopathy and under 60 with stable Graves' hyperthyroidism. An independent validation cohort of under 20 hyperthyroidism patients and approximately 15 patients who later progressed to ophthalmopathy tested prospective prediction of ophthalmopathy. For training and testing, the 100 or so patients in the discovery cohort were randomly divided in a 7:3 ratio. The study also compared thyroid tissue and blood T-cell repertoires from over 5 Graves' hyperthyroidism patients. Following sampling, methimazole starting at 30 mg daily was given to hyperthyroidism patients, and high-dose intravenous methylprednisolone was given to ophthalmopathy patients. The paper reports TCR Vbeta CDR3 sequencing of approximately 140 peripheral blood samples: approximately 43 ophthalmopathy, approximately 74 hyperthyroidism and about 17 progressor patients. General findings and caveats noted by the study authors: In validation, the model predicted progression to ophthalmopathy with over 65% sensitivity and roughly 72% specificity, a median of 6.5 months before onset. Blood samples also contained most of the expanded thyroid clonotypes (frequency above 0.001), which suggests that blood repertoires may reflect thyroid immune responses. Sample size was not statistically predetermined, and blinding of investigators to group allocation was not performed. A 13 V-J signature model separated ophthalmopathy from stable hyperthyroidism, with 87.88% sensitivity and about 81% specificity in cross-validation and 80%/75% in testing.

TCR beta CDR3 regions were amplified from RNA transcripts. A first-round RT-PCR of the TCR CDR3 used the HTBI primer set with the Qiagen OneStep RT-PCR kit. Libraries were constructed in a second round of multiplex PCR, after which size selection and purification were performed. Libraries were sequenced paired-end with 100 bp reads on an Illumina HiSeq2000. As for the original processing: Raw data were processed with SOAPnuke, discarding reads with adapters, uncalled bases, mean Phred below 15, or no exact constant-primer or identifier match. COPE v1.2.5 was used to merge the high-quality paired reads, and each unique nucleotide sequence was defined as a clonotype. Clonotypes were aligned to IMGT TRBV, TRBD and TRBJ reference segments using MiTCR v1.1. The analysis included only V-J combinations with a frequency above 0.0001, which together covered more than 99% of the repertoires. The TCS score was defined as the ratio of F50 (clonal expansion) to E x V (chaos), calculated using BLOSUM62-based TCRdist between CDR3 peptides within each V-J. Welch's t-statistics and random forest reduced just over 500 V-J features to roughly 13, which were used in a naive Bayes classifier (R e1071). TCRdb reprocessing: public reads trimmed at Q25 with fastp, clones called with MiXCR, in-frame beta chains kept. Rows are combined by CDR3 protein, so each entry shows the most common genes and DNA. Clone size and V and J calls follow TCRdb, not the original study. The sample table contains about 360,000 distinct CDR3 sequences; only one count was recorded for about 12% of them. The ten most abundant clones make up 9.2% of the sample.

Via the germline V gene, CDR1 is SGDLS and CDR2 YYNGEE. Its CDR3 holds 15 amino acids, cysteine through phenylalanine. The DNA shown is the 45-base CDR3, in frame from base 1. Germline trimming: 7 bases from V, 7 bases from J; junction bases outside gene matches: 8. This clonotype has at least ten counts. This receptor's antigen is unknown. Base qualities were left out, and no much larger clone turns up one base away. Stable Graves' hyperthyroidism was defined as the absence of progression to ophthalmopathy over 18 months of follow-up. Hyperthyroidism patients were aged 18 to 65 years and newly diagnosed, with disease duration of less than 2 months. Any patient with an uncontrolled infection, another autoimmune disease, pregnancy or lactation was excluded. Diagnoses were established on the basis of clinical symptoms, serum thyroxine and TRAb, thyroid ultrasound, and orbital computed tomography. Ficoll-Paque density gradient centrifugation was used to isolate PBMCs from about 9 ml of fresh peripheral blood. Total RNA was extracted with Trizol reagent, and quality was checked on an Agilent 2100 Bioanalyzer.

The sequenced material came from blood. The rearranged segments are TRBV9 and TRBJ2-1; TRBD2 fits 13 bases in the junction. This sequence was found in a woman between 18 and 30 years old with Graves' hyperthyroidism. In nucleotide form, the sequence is TGTGCCAGCGGACTAGCGGGAGTCTGGTGGAATGAGCAGTTCTTC. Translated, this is CASGLAGVWWNEQFF.